Below, 3 T cell receptor beta chains from the same sample are listed, as sequenced in a study of cytomegalovirus exposure and HLA in healthy donors (dated by TCRdb to the late 2010s). Libraries were prepared through the immunoSEQ multiplex PCR assay. For the multiplex PCR, a mixture combining 60 forward primers for TCR Vbeta segments and 13 reverse primers for TCR Jbeta segments was used. TCRdb re-hosts the immuneACCESS table, in-frame sequences only. Its copies lack some clones; in the studies checked, an unresolved V gene accounts for under half of them, and the cause for the rest is not known. Across this sample there are about 82,000 clones, with just under 90% seen only once. Around 2.3% of the sample is taken by the ten largest. Sequenced: PBMCs. All receptors come from a man younger than 30 in good health and CMV-seronegative.

A note on this clone: Additional DNA sequences in this sample encode the identical CDR3. The CDR3: CASSFGGSNTEAFF. The CDR3 DNA is TGCGCCAGCAGCTTTGGAGGGAGTAACACTGAAGCTTTCTTT. The genes are TRBV5-1 and TRBJ1-1, with D hard to call. The germline V gene encodes CDR1 SGHRS and CDR2 YFSETQ. The V end was cut by 2 bases, the J end by 2 bases, with 10 bases between. The CDR3 has 14 amino acids.

The chain couples TRBV28 to TRBJ2-1; D remains unclear. Per germline, CDR1 MDHEN and CDR2 SYDVKM. The CDR3 extends over 17 amino acids. The V end was cut by 5 bases, the J end by 0 bases, with 17 bases between. The CDR3 sequence is CASSPHPPGSSYNEQFF. As DNA, the CDR3 is TGTGCCAGCAGTCCCCACCCCCCCGGGTCCTCCTACAATGAGCAGTTCTTC.

The rearrangement uses TRBV11-2 and TRBJ2-7; TRBD2 matches at 10 bases. The germline V gene encodes CDR1 SGHAT and CDR2 FQNNGV. The CDR3 spans 15 residues. V gave up 3 bases and J gave up 4 bases; unmatched junction bases: 6. CDR3 sequence: CASSFASGRTYEQYF. The CDR3 DNA is TGTGCCAGCAGCTTCGCTAGCGGGAGAACATACGAGCAGTACTTC.